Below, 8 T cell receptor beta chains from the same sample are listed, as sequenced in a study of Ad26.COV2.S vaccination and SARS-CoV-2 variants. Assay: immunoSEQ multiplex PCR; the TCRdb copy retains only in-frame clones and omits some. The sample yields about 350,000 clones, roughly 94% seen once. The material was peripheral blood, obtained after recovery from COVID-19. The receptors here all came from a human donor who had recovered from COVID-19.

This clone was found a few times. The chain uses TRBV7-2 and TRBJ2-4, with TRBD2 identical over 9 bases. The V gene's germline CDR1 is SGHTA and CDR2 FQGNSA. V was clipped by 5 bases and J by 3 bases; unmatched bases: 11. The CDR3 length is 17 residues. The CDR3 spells CASSPMGGGAGKNIQYF. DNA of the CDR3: TGTGCCAGCAGCCCGATGGGCGGGGGGGCTGGCAAAAACATTCAGTACTTC.

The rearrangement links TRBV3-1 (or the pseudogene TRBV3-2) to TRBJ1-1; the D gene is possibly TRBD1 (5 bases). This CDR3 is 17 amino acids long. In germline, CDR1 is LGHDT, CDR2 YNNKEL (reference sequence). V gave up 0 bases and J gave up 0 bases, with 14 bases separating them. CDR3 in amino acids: CASSQDAGFGVNTEAFF. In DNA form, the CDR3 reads TGTGCCAGCAGCCAAGATGCAGGGTTTGGGGTGAACACTGAAGCTTTCTTT.

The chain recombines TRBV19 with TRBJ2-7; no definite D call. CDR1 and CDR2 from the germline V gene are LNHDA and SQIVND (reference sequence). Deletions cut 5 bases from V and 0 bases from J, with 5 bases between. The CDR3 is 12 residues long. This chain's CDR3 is CASSQYSYEQYF. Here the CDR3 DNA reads TGTGCCAGTAGTCAATACTCCTACGAGCAGTACTTC.

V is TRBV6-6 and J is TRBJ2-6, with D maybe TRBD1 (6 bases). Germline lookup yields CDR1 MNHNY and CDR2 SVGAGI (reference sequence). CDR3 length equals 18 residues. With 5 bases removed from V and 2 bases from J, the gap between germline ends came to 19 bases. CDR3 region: CASSHKQGLTAGANVLTF. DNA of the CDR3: TGTGCCAGCAGTCACAAACAGGGCCTCACTGCTGGGGCCAACGTCCTGACTTTC.

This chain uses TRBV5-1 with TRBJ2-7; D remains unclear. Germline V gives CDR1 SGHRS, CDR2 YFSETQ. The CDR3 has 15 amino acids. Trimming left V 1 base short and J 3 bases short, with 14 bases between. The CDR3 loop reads CASSLQPPKDYEQYF. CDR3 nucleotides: TGCGCCAGCAGCTTGCAGCCTCCGAAGGACTACGAGCAGTACTTC.

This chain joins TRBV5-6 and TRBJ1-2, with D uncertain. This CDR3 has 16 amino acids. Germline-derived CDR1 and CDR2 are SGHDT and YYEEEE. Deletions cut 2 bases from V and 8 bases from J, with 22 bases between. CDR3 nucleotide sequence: TGTGCCAGCAGCTTCGAACCCGGGTTAAACATAGGGGGCTACACCTTC. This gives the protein CASSFEPGLNIGGYTF.

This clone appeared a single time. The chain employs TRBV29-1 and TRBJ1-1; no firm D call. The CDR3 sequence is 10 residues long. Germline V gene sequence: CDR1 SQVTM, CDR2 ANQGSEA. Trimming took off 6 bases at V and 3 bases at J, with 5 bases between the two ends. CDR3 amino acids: CSVGYTEAFF. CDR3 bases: TGCAGCGTGGGGTACACTGAAGCTTTCTTT. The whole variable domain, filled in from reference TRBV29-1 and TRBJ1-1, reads SAVISQKPSRDICQRGTSLTIQCQVDSQVTMMFWYRQQPGQSLTLIATANQGSEATYESGFVIDKFPISRPNLTFSTLTVSNMSPEDSSIYLCSVGYTEAFFGQGTRLTVV.

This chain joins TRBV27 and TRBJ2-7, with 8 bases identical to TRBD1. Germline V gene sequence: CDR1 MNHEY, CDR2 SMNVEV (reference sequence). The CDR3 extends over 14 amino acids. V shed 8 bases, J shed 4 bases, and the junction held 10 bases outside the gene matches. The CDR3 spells CASASRTGWYEQYF. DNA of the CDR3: TGTGCCAGCGCCTCTAGGACAGGGTGGTACGAGCAGTACTTC.